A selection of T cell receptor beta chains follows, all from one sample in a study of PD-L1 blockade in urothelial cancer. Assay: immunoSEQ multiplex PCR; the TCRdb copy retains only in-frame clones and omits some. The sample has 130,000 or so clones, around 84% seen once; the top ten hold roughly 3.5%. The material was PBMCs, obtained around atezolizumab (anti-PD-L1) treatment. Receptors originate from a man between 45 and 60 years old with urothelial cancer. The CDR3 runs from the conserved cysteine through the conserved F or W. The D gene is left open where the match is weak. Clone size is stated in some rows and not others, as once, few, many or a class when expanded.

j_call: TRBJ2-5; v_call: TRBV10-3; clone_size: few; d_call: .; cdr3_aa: CAISPAQETQYF; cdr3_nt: TGTGCCATCAGTCCCGCGCAAGAGACCCAGTACTTC
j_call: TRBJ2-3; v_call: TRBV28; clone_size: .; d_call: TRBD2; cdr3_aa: CASSLWGGVSTDTQYF; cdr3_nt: TGTGCCAGCAGTTTATGGGGAGGGGTGAGCACAGATACGCAGTATTTT
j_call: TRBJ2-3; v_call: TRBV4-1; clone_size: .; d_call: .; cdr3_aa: CASSPGASGFTDTQYF; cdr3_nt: TGCGCCAGCAGCCCAGGGGCTAGCGGATTCACAGATACGCAGTATTTT
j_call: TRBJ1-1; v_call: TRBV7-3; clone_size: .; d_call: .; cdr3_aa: CASSRGHGGEAFF; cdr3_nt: TGTGCCAGCAGTCGGGGCCACGGGGGAGAGGCTTTCTTT
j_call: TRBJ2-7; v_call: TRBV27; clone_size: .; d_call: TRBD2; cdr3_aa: CASSPQLAALYEQYF; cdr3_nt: TGTGCCAGCAGTCCACAACTAGCGGCTCTCTACGAGCAGTACTTC
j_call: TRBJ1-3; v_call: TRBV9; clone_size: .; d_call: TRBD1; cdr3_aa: CASSAQGNGNTIYF; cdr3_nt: TGTGCCAGCAGCGCACAGGGGAATGGAAACACCATATATTTT
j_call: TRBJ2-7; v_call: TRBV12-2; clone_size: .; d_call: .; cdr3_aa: CASRLACVGLAGDDSYEQYF; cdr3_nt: TGTGCAAGTCGCTTAGCGTGTGTGGGACTAGCGGGAGACGATTCCTACGAGCAGTACTTC
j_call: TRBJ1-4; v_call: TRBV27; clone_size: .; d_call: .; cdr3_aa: CASSRGPPATNEKLFF; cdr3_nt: TGTGCCAGCAGTCGTGGGCCCCCGGCAACTAATGAAAAACTGTTTTTT
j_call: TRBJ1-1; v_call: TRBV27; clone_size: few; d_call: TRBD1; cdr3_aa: CANHRGRGNTEAFF; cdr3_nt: TGTGCCAATCATAGGGGGCGAGGGAACACTGAAGCTTTCTTT
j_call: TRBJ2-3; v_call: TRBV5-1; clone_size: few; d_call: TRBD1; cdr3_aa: CASSDSGQRKDTQYF; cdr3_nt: TGCGCCAGCAGCGACTCGGGACAGAGAAAAGATACGCAGTATTTT
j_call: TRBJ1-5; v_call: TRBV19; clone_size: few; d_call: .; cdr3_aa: CASSRGREANQPQHF; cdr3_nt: TGTGCCAGTAGTAGGGGCAGGGAGGCCAATCAGCCCCAGCATTTT
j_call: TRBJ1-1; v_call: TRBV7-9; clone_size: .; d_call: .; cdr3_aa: CASSSDSKNTEAFF; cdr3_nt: TGTGCCAGCAGCTCGGACAGTAAGAACACTGAAGCTTTCTTT
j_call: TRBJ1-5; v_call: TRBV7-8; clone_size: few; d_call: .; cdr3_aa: CASSLRSAGGNQPQHF; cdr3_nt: TGTGCCAGCAGCCTAAGGTCGGCAGGGGGCAATCAGCCCCAGCATTTT
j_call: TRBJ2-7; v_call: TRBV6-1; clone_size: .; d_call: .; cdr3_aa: CASSEAERRGIIYEQYF; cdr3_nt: TGTGCCAGCAGTGAAGCAGAGCGGCGGGGAATAATCTACGAGCAGTACTTC
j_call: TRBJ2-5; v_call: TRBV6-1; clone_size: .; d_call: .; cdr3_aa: CASTAAEPQETQYF; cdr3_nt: TGTGCCAGCACGGCGGCAGAACCCCAAGAGACCCAGTACTTC
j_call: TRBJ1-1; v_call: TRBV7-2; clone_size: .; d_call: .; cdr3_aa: CASRPGWSTEAFF; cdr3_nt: TGTGCCAGCAGACCAGGGTGGAGCACTGAAGCTTTCTTT
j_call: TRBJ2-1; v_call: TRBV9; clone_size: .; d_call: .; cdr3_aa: CASSVARAEDEQFF; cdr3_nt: TGTGCCAGCAGCGTAGCTCGGGCGGAGGATGAGCAGTTCTTC
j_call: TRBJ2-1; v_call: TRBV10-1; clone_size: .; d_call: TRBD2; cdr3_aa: CASSRLAGGNEQFF; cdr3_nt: TGCGCCAGCAGTAGACTAGCGGGGGGGAATGAGCAGTTCTTC
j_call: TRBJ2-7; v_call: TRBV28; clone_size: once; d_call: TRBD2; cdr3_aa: CASSSPSGSYEQYF; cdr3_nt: TGTGCCAGCAGTTCTCCTAGCGGCTCCTACGAGCAGTACTTC
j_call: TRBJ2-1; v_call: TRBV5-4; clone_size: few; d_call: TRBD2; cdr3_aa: CASSFPAGVHEQFF; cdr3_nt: TGTGCCAGCAGCTTTCCGGCGGGAGTGCATGAGCAGTTCTTC
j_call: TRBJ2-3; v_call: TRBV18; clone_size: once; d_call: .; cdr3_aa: CASSPRASTDTQYF; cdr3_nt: TGTGCCAGCTCACCACGGGCTAGCACAGATACGCAGTATTTT
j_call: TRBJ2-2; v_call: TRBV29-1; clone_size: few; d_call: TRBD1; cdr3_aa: CSAMTGNPGELFF; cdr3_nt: TGCAGCGCTATGACAGGGAACCCCGGGGAGCTGTTTTTT
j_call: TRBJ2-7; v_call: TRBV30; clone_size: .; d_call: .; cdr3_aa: CAWRITASAKYF; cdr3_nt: TGTGCCTGGAGAATTACGGCTAGCGCAAAGTACTTC
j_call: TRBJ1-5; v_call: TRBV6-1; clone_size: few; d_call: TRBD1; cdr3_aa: CASSDLTGTGNQPQHF; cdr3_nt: TGTGCCAGCAGTGACTTGACAGGGACTGGCAATCAGCCCCAGCATTTT
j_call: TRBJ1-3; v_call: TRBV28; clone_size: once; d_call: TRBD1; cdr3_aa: CASSPRGQGSGNTIYF; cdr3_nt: TGTGCCAGCAGTCCTCGAGGACAGGGCTCTGGAAACACCATATATTTT
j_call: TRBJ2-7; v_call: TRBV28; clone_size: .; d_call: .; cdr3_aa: CASRLQGSYEQYF; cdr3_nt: TGTGCCAGCAGGCTACAGGGCTCCTACGAGCAGTACTTC
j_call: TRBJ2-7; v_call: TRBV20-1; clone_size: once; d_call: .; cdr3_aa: CSARAGHEQYF; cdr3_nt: TGCAGTGCTAGAGCGGGTCACGAGCAGTACTTC
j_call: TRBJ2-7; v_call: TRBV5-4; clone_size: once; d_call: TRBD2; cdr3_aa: CASSLRAGRDYEQYF; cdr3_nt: TGTGCCAGCAGCCTCAGAGCAGGGAGGGACTACGAGCAGTACTTC
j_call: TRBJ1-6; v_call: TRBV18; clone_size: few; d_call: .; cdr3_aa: CASSPQTGRNSPLHF; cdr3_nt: TGTGCCAGCTCACCACAAACAGGGAGAAATTCACCCCTCCACTTT
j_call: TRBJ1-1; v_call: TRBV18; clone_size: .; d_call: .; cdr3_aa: CASSSGQLNTEAFF; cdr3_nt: TGTGCCAGCTCATCAGGACAGCTGAACACTGAAGCTTTCTTT
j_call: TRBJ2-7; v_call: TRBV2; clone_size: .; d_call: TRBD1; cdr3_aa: CASSRDRRYEQYF; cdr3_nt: TGTGCCAGCAGCCGGGACAGACGATACGAGCAGTACTTC